This T cell receptor beta chain originates from a study of cytomegalovirus exposure and HLA in healthy donors. Study-wide results and caveats: A classifier reportedly called cytomegalovirus status with high sensitivity and specificity. The study listed roughly 160 cytomegalovirus-associated TCR beta chains.

The CDR3 consists of 17 residues. The ends lost 3 bases at V and 2 bases at J; junction bases unmatched: 3. Germline V gene lookup returns CDR1 SGHRS and CDR2 YFSETQ. On this clone: Its target is unknown.

The donors belonged to the 120-subject validation cohort, separate from the roughly 650-subject first cohort. The table came from immunoSEQ multiplex PCR; TCRdb's copy has only in-frame clones and leaves some out. The sample has 210,000 or so clones, 88% seen once. The chain uses TRBV5-1 and TRBJ2-3, with TRBD2 matching 16 bases. The TCR originated in a woman aged 18-29 years in good health and CMV-seronegative. Input material: PBMCs. The CDR3 sequence: CASSWGLAGGITDTQYF. The DNA of the CDR3 is TGCGCCAGCAGCTGGGGACTAGCGGGAGGGATCACAGATACGCAGTATTTT.